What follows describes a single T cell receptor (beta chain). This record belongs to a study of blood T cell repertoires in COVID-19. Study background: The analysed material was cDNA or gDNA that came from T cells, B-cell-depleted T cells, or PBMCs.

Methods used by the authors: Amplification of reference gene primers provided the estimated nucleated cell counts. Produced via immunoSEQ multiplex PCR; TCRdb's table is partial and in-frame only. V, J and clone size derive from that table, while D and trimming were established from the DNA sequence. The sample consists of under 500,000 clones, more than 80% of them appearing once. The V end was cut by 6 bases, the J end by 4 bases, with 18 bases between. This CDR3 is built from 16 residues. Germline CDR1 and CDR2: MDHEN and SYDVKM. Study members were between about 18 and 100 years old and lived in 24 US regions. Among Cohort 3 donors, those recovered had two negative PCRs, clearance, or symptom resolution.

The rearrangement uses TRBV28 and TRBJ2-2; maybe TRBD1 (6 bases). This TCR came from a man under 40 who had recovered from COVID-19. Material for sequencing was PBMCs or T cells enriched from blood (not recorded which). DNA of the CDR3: TGTGCCAGCAGCTACTCCCAGACAGGCTTCACCGGGGAGCTGTTTTTT. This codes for CASSYSQTGFTGELFF.